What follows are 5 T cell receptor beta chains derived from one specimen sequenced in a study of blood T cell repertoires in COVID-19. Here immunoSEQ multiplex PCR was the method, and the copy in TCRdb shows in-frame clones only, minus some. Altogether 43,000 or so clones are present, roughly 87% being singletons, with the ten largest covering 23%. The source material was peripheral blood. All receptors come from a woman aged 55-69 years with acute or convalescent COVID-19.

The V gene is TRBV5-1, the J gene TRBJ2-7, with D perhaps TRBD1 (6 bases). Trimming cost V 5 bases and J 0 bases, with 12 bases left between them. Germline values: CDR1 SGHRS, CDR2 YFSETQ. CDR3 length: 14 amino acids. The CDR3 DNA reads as TGCGCCAGCAGTAAGGACAGTGTCTCCTACGAGCAGTACTTC. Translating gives CASSKDSVSYEQYF. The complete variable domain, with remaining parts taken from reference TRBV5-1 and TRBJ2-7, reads KAGVTQTPRYLIKTRGQQVTLSCSPISGHRSVSWYQQTPGQGLQFLFEYFSETQRNKGNFPGRFSGRQFSNSRSEMNVSTLELGDSALYLCASSKDSVSYEQYFGPGTRLTVT.

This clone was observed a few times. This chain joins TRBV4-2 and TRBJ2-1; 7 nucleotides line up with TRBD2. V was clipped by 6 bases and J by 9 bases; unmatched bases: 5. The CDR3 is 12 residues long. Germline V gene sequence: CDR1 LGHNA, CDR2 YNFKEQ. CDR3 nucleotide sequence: TGTGCCAGCAGGCGTTCGGGAGGTGAGCAGTTCTTC. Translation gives CASRRSGGEQFF.

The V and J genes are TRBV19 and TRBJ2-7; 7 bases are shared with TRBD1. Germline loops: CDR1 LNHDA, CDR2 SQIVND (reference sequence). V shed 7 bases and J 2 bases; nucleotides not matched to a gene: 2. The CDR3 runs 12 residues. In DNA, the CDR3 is TGTGCCAGTACCGACAGGGCCTACGAGCAGTACTTC. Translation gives CASTDRAYEQYF.

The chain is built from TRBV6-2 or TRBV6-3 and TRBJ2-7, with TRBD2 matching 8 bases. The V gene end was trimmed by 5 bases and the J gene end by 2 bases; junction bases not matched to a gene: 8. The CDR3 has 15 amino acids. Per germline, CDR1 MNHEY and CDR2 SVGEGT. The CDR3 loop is CASSILRGVPYEQYF. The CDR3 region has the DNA TGTGCCAGCAGTATTCTGCGGGGGGTACCCTACGAGCAGTACTTC.

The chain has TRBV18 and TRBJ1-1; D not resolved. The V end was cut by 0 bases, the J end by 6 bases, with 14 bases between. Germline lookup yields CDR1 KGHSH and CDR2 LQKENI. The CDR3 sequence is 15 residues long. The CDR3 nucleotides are TGTGCCAGCTCACCACCGGCAAATGGAGTGTCTGAAGCTTTCTTT. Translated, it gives CASSPPANGVSEAFF.